A single sample gave rise to the 26 T cell receptor beta chains below, sequenced in a study of monozygotic twins with cystic fibrosis. Sequencing was performed with immunoSEQ multiplex PCR; in TCRdb, only in-frame clones are kept and a portion is missing. The sample has roughly 35,000 clones, approximately 87% seen once. The sequenced sample consisted of blood. All receptors come from a girl between 2 and 10 years old with cystic fibrosis.

The chain joins TRBV5-4 to TRBJ1-3; D is undetermined. Trimming pared 0 bases from V and 2 bases from J, leaving 6 bases between. The CDR3 length is 14 residues. Germline V gene data show CDR1 as SGHNT and CDR2 as YYREEE (reference sequence). CDR3 protein: CASSLGQTGNTIYF. The CDR3 coding sequence is TGTGCCAGCAGCTTGGGCCAGACTGGAAACACCATATATTTT.

V is TRBV5-4 and J is TRBJ1-2, with D perhaps matching TRBD1 (6 bases). V dropped 4 bases and J dropped 0 bases, with 13 bases sitting between them. Germline loops: CDR1 SGHNT, CDR2 YYREEE (reference sequence). CDR3 size: 15 residues. The CDR3 protein is CASSQQGRPNYGYTF. In DNA form, the CDR3 reads TGTGCCAGCAGCCAACAGGGAAGACCTAACTATGGCTACACCTTC.

The chain links TRBV19 to TRBJ1-1; D is ambiguous. This CDR3 contains 13 residues. Trimming pared 6 bases from V and 5 bases from J, leaving 13 bases between. In germline, CDR1 is LNHDA, CDR2 SQIVND (reference sequence). The CDR3 nucleotides read TGTGCCAGTAGCCAAAGTGTTCGGACTGAAGCTTTCTTT. Protein product: CASSQSVRTEAFF.

V gene TRBV19 combines with J gene TRBJ1-1; no definite D call. With 9 bases removed from V and 1 base from J, the gap between germline ends came to 18 bases. Per the germline V gene, CDR1 is LNHDA and CDR2 is SQIVND (reference sequence). The CDR3 loop spans 15 amino acids. The CDR3 DNA is TGTGCCAGCCTGAGACCTTTCGTGGGGAACACTGAAGCTTTCTTT. Its protein is CASLRPFVGNTEAFF.

This rearrangement joins TRBV15 to TRBJ2-7; either TRBD1 or TRBD2 may fit D (5 bases each). Germline loops: CDR1 LNHNV, CDR2 YYDKDF (reference sequence). Between the trimmed V and J ends, which lost 0 bases and 4 bases, there was a span of 13 bases. CDR3 length: 15 residues. Here the CDR3 DNA reads TGTGCCACCAGCAGAGATTCAGGGAGCGGATACGAGCAGTACTTC. Translating it yields CATSRDSGSGYEQYF. The variable domain in full, completed from reference TRBV15 and TRBJ2-7, reads DAMVIQNPRYQVTQFGKPVTLSCSQTLNHNVMYWYQQKSSQAPKLLFHYYDKDFNNEADTPDNFQSRRPNTSFCFLDIRSPGLGDTAMYLCATSRDSGSGYEQYFGPGTRLTVT.

The chain employs TRBV19 and TRBJ1-1; D gene ambiguous. CDR3 length: 10 amino acids. Per the germline V gene, CDR1 is LNHDA and CDR2 is SQIVND (reference sequence). The V end lost 5 bases, the J end lost 10 bases, and 8 bases lay between the germline ends. The CDR3 protein is CASSVPRAFF. The CDR3 bases are TGTGCCAGTAGTGTCCCTAGAGCTTTCTTT.

J is TRBJ2-7 and V is TRBV14; 10 bases map to TRBD1. V lost 1 base and J lost 1; bases outside the gene matches: 4. This CDR3 contains 16 residues. Germline CDR1 and CDR2: SGHDN and FVKESK. CDR3 sequence reads: CASSQGWTGGSYEQYF. The CDR3 DNA reads as TGTGCCAGCAGCCAAGGCTGGACAGGGGGATCCTACGAGCAGTACTTC.

This clone was found a few times. CDR3 nucleotides: TGCAGCGTTGTCCGGGATGAGGGCTACACCTTC. This translates into CSVVRDEGYTF. This chain uses TRBV29-1 with TRBJ1-2, with D unresolved. Germline V gives CDR1 SQVTM, CDR2 ANQGSEA. V lost 4 bases to trimming and J lost 8 bases, with 11 bases between them. This CDR3 has 11 residues. Complete variable domain (other parts from reference TRBV29-1 and TRBJ1-2): SAVISQKPSRDICQRGTSLTIQCQVDSQVTMMFWYRQQPGQSLTLIATANQGSEATYESGFVIDKFPISRPNLTFSTLTVSNMSPEDSSIYLCSVVRDEGYTFGSGTRLTVV.

The V gene is TRBV18, the J gene TRBJ2-1; D is undetermined. Germline V gives CDR1 KGHSH, CDR2 LQKENI. V lost 2 bases, J lost 5 bases, and 13 bases lay in between. There are 15 residues in the CDR3. CDR3 DNA: TGTGCCAGCTCACCAGGTCAGGTGGTAGACAATGAGCAGTTCTTC. It is translated as CASSPGQVVDNEQFF.

This sequence joins TRBV9 and TRBJ1-1; unclear D gene. This CDR3 comprises 14 residues. Per germline, CDR1 SGDLS and CDR2 YYNGEE. V was trimmed by 4 bases and J by 0 bases, leaving 10 bases between them. The CDR3 coding sequence is TGTGCCAGCAGCCCACTTTCAATGAACACTGAAGCTTTCTTT. As protein: CASSPLSMNTEAFF. Full variable domain (rest looked up from reference TRBV9 and TRBJ1-1): DSGVTQTPKHLITATGQRVTLRCSPRSGDLSVYWYQQSLDQGLQFLIQYYNGEERAKGNILERFSAQQFPDLHSELNLSSLELGDSALYFCASSPLSMNTEAFFGQGTRLTVV.

V and J are TRBV6-1 and TRBJ1-2; no clear D gene. V shed 2 bases and J shed 4 bases, with 8 bases lying between them. CDR3 length: 13 amino acids. Germline CDR1 MNHNS, CDR2 SASEGT. CDR3 amino acids: CASSERAGYGYTF. Written as DNA, the CDR3 is TGTGCCAGCAGTGAAAGGGCGGGCTATGGCTACACCTTC.

The V call is TRBV19, the J call TRBJ1-1, with 8 bases lining up with TRBD1. J was trimmed by 1 base and V by 2 bases; bases with no gene match: 6. The CDR3 length is 16 residues. Germline V lookup: CDR1 LNHDA, CDR2 SQIVND (reference sequence). This CDR3 reads CASSITRRGQNTEAFF. The CDR3 DNA follows: TGTGCCAGTAGTATAACGCGCAGGGGGCAGAACACTGAAGCTTTCTTT.

The J gene is TRBJ2-2, the V gene TRBV6-9; a weak D match, TRBD1 (6 bases). Trimming took 7 bases from V and 4 from J, leaving 13 bases between them. In germline, CDR1 is MNHGY, CDR2 SVAAGI. The CDR3 extends over 14 amino acids. This CDR3 is CASTQDSATGELFF. Written as DNA, the CDR3 is TGTGCCAGCACCCAGGACAGTGCCACCGGGGAGCTGTTTTTT.

The chain recombines TRBV7-9 with TRBJ1-2; 10 bases are a match to TRBD1. V lost 4 bases to trimming and J lost 8 bases; unmatched junction nucleotides: 7. Germline loops: CDR1 SEHNR, CDR2 FQNEAQ (reference sequence). The CDR3 runs to 14 residues. Here the CDR3 DNA reads TGTGCCAGCAGCTCGTGGGACAGGGGCCTGGGCTACACCTTC. Translated: CASSSWDRGLGYTF.

The CDR3 DNA follows: TGTGCCGGCACGTCGACAGGGGGCGCCTTCTATGGCTACACCTTC. It yields the protein CAGTSTGGAFYGYTF. The rearrangement joins TRBV30 to TRBJ1-2; 10 nucleotides agree with TRBD1. In germline, CDR1 is GTSNPN, CDR2 SVGIG (reference sequence). Trimming at V came to 8 bases and at J to 4 bases, leaving 13 bases not matched to a gene. The CDR3 extends over 15 amino acids. The whole variable domain, remainder taken from reference TRBV30 and TRBJ1-2, is SQTIHQWPATLVQPVGSPLSLECTVEGTSNPNLYWYRQAAGRGLQLLFYSVGIGQISSEVPQNLSASRPQDRQFILSSKKLLLSDSGFYLCAGTSTGGAFYGYTFGSGTRLTVV.

This clone has only one observation. V and J are TRBV27 and TRBJ2-7; no firm D call. V shed 2 bases and J shed 2 bases, with 10 bases lying between them. The CDR3 extends over 14 amino acids. CDR1 is MNHEY, CDR2 SMNVEV, per germline (reference sequence). The CDR3 DNA reads as TGTGCCAGCAGTTTACCCGGGCTACCCTACGAGCAGTACTTC. Protein product: CASSLPGLPYEQYF.

This chain links TRBV6-5 with TRBJ2-5, with 12 bases identical to TRBD2. V lost 4 bases and J lost 5; bases outside the gene matches: 8. The CDR3 is 16 residues long. The germline gives CDR1 MNHEY, CDR2 SVGAGI. The CDR3 spells CASSSLRTSGAETQYF. CDR3 DNA: TGTGCCAGCAGTTCCCTCCGGACTAGCGGGGCGGAGACCCAGTACTTC.

The rearrangement uses TRBV7-2 and TRBJ2-3; 8 bases agree with TRBD2. Germline V gene sequence: CDR1 SGHTA, CDR2 FQGNSA. The CDR3 runs to 15 residues. V was clipped by 4 bases and J by 0 bases; unmatched bases: 3. The chain's CDR3 is CASSSGTSSTDTQYF. The CDR3 region has the DNA TGTGCCAGCAGCTCCGGGACTAGTAGCACAGATACGCAGTATTTT.

This chain connects TRBV29-1 to TRBJ2-3; 10 bases align to TRBD2. The CDR3 covers 14 residues. The ends lost 4 bases at V and 1 base at J; junction bases unmatched: 2. Germline V lookup: CDR1 SQVTM, CDR2 ANQGSEA. For the CDR3, the DNA is TGCAGCGTTGTTACTAGCGGGGGCACAGATACGCAGTATTTT. It encodes CSVVTSGGTDTQYF.

The chain is built from TRBV5-1 and TRBJ2-2; D perhaps matches TRBD2 (6 bases). The CDR3 loop spans 15 amino acids. Germline-derived CDR1 and CDR2 are SGHRS and YFSETQ. Trimming shortened V by 2 bases and J by 3 bases, and 11 bases separated the two germline ends. In DNA, the CDR3 is TGCGCCAGCAGCTTTAACGGGGGTGACACCGGGGAGCTGTTTTTT. As protein: CASSFNGGDTGELFF.

The chain carries TRBV6-1 and TRBJ2-7, with TRBD1 matching over 7 bases. This CDR3 contains 13 residues. CDR1 is MNHNS and CDR2 is SASEGT in the germline V gene. Trimming removed 7 bases from V and 2 bases from J; junction bases left unmatched: 5. Here the CDR3 reads CASIGQVAYEQYF. CDR3 DNA: TGTGCCAGCATTGGACAGGTTGCCTACGAGCAGTACTTC.

A single count supports this clone. The genes are TRBV5-6 and TRBJ1-6, with TRBD1 as a possible D gene (5 bases). The CDR3 consists of 14 residues. Germline CDR1 is SGHDT and CDR2 is YYEEEE. The V and J ends lost 2 bases and 6 bases respectively, with 9 bases between them. The CDR3 here is CASSFGGFNSPLHF. The CDR3, as DNA: TGTGCCAGCAGCTTTGGGGGGTTTAATTCACCCCTCCACTTT.

This sequence joins TRBV14 and TRBJ2-5, with D maybe TRBD1 (5 bases). Trimming left V 1 base short and J 5 bases short, with 14 bases between. Germline loops: CDR1 SGHDN, CDR2 FVKESK. The CDR3 consists of 15 residues. The CDR3 nucleotides read TGTGCCAGCAGCCAAGCCCAGGGTAGATGGGAGACCCAGTACTTC. This translates into CASSQAQGRWETQYF.

The rearrangement joins TRBV2 to TRBJ1-1; D is unclear. CDR1 is SNHLY and CDR2 is FYNNEI in the germline V gene. The CDR3 totals 12 residues. V lost 6 bases and J lost 5, with 10 bases in between. CDR3 sequence: CASRVRGTEAFF. CDR3 coding DNA: TGTGCCAGCAGGGTCCGGGGAACTGAAGCTTTCTTT.

The J gene is TRBJ1-2, the V gene TRBV30; the match to TRBD1 covers 8 bases. The CDR3 totals 14 residues. Germline CDR1 reads GTSNPN; CDR2 reads SVGIG (reference sequence). With 2 bases clipped from V and 6 bases from J, the junction kept 8 bases outside the gene matches. DNA for the CDR3: TGTGCCTGGAGTCCCTCCGGGACAGGTAATGGCTACACCTTC. Encoded protein: CAWSPSGTGNGYTF.

The chain employs TRBV11-1 and TRBJ1-5; D is ambiguous. The CDR3 totals 14 residues. V was trimmed by 7 bases and J by 6 bases, leaving 16 bases between them. CDR1 is SGHAT and CDR2 is FQDESV in the germline V gene (reference sequence). The CDR3 sequence is CASNRDTRGQPQHF. The DNA of the CDR3 is TGTGCCAGCAACCGTGACACGCGGGGTCAGCCCCAGCATTTT.